This T cell receptor beta chain appears in the sequencing data of a study of shared T cell receptors in the human thymus. With V trimmed by 6 bases and J by 2 bases, 7 bases remained unmatched. This CDR3 is built from 14 residues. Germline assignment: CDR1 SGDLS and CDR2 YYNGEE. Method: immunoSEQ multiplex PCR; TCRdb's copy keeps in-frame clones and lacks some. Among roughly 550,000 clones listed, more than 75% were seen once. This sample was shared with a second study, whose subject was human thymus T cells. From that report: Repertoires from thymus and blood appeared to show biased V and J gene usage.

Source material: thymocytes. The receptor was derived from a boy in the first two years of life with a congenital heart defect. J is TRBJ1-1 and V is TRBV9; 7 bases are shared with TRBD1. The CDR3 loop is CASNPGQSNTEAFF. The CDR3 DNA reads as TGTGCCAGCAACCCGGGACAGTCCAACACTGAAGCTTTCTTT. Full variable domain (remainder filled in from reference TRBV9 and TRBJ1-1): DSGVTQTPKHLITATGQRVTLRCSPRSGDLSVYWYQQSLDQGLQFLIQYYNGEERAKGNILERFSAQQFPDLHSELNLSSLELGDSALYFCASNPGQSNTEAFFGQGTRLTVV.